The T cell receptor beta chain under discussion was sequenced for a study of blood T cell repertoires in COVID-19 (dated by TCRdb to about 2020). Turning to the overall study: Samples from collaborators originated in the United States, Italy and Spain and spanned both the acute and convalescent phases of COVID-19. The prospective study material was composed of cDNA or gDNA derived from T cells, B-cell-depleted T cells, or PBMCs. The dataset comprised deeply sampled blood TCRbeta repertoires from subjects exposed to, actively infected with, or recovered from COVID-19. A freely available public database, intended as a resource for researchers studying the immune response to SARS-CoV-2, is where the repertoires were released. Samples were obtained from the ongoing ImmuneRACE study (first 160 participants) and from 1,254 subjects provided by 6 global collaborators. Nearly every sample came with metadata listing a de-identified subject ID, COVID-19 status, age in years and sex. Where available, HLA class I and class II types were taken from metadata supplied by the sample provider and were not determined by assay-based typing. General conclusions and limits of the study: Clinical and demographic metadata were provided uncurated, with the amount varying by source and participant.

The immunoSEQ Assay, a bias-controlled multiplex PCR, was used to amplify TCRbeta CDR3 regions from genomic DNA. The paper's processing steps were these. The number of nucleated cells in each sample was estimated by amplification of reference gene primers within the assay. To quantify the absolute abundance of each unique TCRbeta CDR3 rearrangement, sequence reads were collapsed and filtered. For each sample, productive Simpson clonality was calculated by taking the square root of Simpson's diversity index across productive rearrangements. TCRdb stores this immuneACCESS table with in-frame sequences only. Part of the clones is absent; in the studies checked, under half of the shortfall reflects unresolved V genes, and no reason is known for the rest. V, J and clone size are those of that table, while D and trimming were read from the DNA. The sample yields around 130,000 clones; 84% were counted once. Jointly, the top ten make up over 9% of the sample.

Each collaborating institution followed its own protocols to collect whole blood in K2EDTA tubes. For TCRbeta analysis, collaborators shipped samples as frozen whole blood, isolated PBMCs, or DNA extracted from either of those sample types. In its sample, this clone was seen once. The antigen this receptor binds is unknown. No qualities accompany the bases; no much larger clone lies one base away. The sequence was collected from a woman between 55 and 75 years old with acute or convalescent COVID-19. Sequenced material: peripheral blood.

CDR3 reads: CASSEAPQGSGNTIYF. The DNA sequence is as follows: TGTGCCAGCAGTGAAGCACCACAGGGTTCTGGAAACACCATATATTTT. This sequence uses TRBV2 and TRBJ1-3; 6 matching bases give a weak D call of TRBD1. Trimming costs V 0 bases and J 1 base, and their ends lie 10 bases apart. From its cysteine to its phenylalanine, the CDR3 spans 16 amino acids. Of all the DNA, just the CDR3 is kept, 48 bases in frame from base 1. The germline V gene gives CDR1 as SNHLY and CDR2 as FYNNEI.